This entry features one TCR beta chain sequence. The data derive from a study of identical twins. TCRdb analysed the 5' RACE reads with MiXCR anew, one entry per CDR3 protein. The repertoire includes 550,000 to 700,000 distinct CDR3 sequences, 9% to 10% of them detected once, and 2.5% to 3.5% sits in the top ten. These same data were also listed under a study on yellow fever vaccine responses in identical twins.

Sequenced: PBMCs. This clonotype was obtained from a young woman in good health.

CDR3 DNA: TGTGCCAGCAGCTTAGCGGGGCCCGTCGAGCAGTACTTC. As protein: CASSLAGPVEQYF. The chain carries TRBV7-6 and TRBJ2-7; D perhaps matches TRBD1 (5 bases). V lost 0 bases, J lost 6 bases, and 9 bases lay in between. The CDR3 length is 13 residues. Germline V CDR1 and CDR2: SGHVS, FNYEAQ.